This TCR beta chain was observed in a study of spatial heterogeneity in lung cancer. In the case of this clonotype: Its antigen is currently unknown.

V was pared by 5 bases and J by 2 bases, with 8 bases of the junction left unmatched. The CDR3 loop spans 14 amino acids. Per the germline V gene, CDR1 is SQVTM and CDR2 is ANQGSEA. The time point is: blood at routine non-recurrence follow-up after resection. TCRdb re-called the 5' RACE reads with MiXCR, one entry per CDR3 protein. The sample yields around 29,000 distinct CDR3 sequences, over 9.5% seen once. Overall study findings and caveats: Ubiquitous expanded tumor TCRs surfaced in blood more at resection than they did at follow-up.

The sample was PBMCs, taken at follow-up. This TCR was sampled from a female donor with early-stage non-small cell lung cancer. The genes are TRBV29-1 and TRBJ1-2, with TRBD1 matching 7 bases. The CDR3 coding sequence is TGCAGCGTTCAAGCCGAGGGACAGAACTATGGCTACACCTTC. It encodes CSVQAEGQNYGYTF.